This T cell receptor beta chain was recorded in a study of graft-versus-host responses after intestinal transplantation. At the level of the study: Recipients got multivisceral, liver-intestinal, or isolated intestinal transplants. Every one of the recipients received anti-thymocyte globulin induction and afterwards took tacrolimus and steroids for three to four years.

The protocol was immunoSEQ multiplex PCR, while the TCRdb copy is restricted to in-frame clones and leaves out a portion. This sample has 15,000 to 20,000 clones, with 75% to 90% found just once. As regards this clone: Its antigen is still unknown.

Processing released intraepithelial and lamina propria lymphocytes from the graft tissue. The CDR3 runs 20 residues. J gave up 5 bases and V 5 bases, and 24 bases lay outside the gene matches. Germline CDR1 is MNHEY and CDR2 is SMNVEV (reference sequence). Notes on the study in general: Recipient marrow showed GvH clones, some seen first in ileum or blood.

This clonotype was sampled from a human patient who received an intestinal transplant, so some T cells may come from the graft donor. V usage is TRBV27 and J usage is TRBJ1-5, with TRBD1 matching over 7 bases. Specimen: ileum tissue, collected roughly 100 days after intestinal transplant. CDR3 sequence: CASSPGWRGRVGSFYQPQHF. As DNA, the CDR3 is TGTGCCAGCAGTCCGGGGTGGAGGGGGCGGGTGGGGTCGTTTTATCAGCCCCAGCATTTT.